The 21 T cell receptor beta chains below all came from one sample that was sequenced in a study of blood T cell repertoires in COVID-19. Clones were sequenced by immunoSEQ multiplex PCR, and TCRdb holds only the in-frame ones, with some missing. This sample has around 210,000 clones, with over 75% found just once. The sample taken for sequencing was peripheral blood. All receptors come from a man over 45 with COVID-19, enrolled during active disease.

The chain couples TRBV30 to TRBJ1-4, with D unclear. Trimming cost V 6 bases and J 8 bases, with 19 bases left between them. Germline CDR1 is GTSNPN and CDR2 is SVGIG (reference sequence). CDR3 length equals 14 residues. CDR3 residues: CACPGRESYEKLFF. Written as DNA, the CDR3 is TGTGCCTGCCCGGGGAGGGAAAGCTACGAAAAACTGTTTTTT.

The chain carries TRBV7-9 and TRBJ2-3; D not certain. Between the trimmed V and J ends, which lost 2 bases and 7 bases, there was a span of 7 bases. The CDR3 spans 12 residues. Germline V gives CDR1 SEHNR, CDR2 FQNEAQ (reference sequence). The CDR3 sequence: CASSLLQYTQYF. Written as DNA, the CDR3 is TGTGCCAGCAGCTTATTACAGTATACGCAGTATTTT.

CDR3 amino acids: CASSQGQHYEQYF. CDR3 DNA: TGTGCCAGCAGCCAGGGACAGCACTACGAGCAGTACTTC. The chain recombines TRBV6-5 with TRBJ2-7; 7 bases align to TRBD1. This CDR3 comprises 13 residues. Germline CDR1 is MNHEY and CDR2 is SVGAGI. With 6 bases clipped from V and 3 bases from J, the junction kept 5 bases outside the gene matches.

The chain combines TRBV11-2 with TRBJ1-2; maybe TRBD1 (5 bases). V gave up 2 bases and J gave up 6 bases, with 10 bases separating them. CDR1 and CDR2 (germline): SGHAT, FQNNGV. CDR3 size: 13 residues. The CDR3 DNA reads TGTGCCAGCAGCTTAATCAGGGCTCATGGCTACACCTTC. Translating it yields CASSLIRAHGYTF.

The genes are TRBV7-2 and TRBJ1-1, with D possibly TRBD1 on 6 matching bases. CDR3 length: 14 amino acids. The germline V and J ends were trimmed by 4 bases and 5 bases, with 14 bases remaining between them. Germline loops: CDR1 SGHTA, CDR2 FQGNSA. CDR3 sequence (DNA): TGTGCCAGCAGCTCCTCAGGGGTTAGGACTGAAGCTTTCTTT. It codes for CASSSSGVRTEAFF. Supplemented by reference TRBV7-2 and TRBJ1-1, the full variable domain reads GAGVSQSPSNKVTEKGKDVELRCDPISGHTALYWYRQSLGQGLEFLIYFQGNSAPDKSGLPSDRFSAERTGGSVSTLTIQRTQQEDSAVYLCASSSSGVRTEAFFGQGTRLTVV.

The chain couples TRBV5-5 to TRBJ1-5; D not certain. CDR1 is SGHKS and CDR2 is YYEKEE in the germline V gene (reference sequence). This CDR3 region has 16 residues. Trimming left V 1 base short and J 1 base short, with 12 bases between. CDR3 residues: CASSLNPGGSNQPQHF. CDR3 nucleotide sequence: TGTGCCAGCAGCTTGAACCCGGGAGGGAGCAATCAGCCCCAGCATTTT. The whole variable domain, remainder taken from reference TRBV5-5 and TRBJ1-5, is DAGVTQSPTHLIKTRGQQVTLRCSPISGHKSVSWYQQVLGQGPQFIFQYYEKEERGRGNFPDRFSARQFPNYSSELNVNALLLGDSALYLCASSLNPGGSNQPQHFGDGTRLSIL.

The chain carries TRBV27 and TRBJ1-5; 8 bases match TRBD1. CDR3 length: 17 amino acids. Germline CDR1 reads MNHEY; CDR2 reads SMNVEV (reference sequence). Unmatched junction bases numbered 12, after V lost 4 bases and J lost 4 bases. The CDR3 coding sequence is TGTGCCAGCAGTTCGGCGAGAGGACAGGGATTAAATCAGCCCCAGCATTTT. This encodes CASSSARGQGLNQPQHF.

The chain recombines TRBV18 with TRBJ2-5; 10 nucleotides match TRBD1. With V trimmed by 5 bases and J by 4 bases, 7 bases remained unmatched. The length of the CDR3 is 15 residues. Per the germline V gene, CDR1 is KGHSH and CDR2 is LQKENI. For the CDR3, the DNA is TGTGCCAGCTCAGCCGGGACAGGGGAGAGAGAGACCCAGTACTTC. It specifies CASSAGTGERETQYF.

The V call is TRBV4-3, the J call TRBJ2-7; D gene uncertain. V was clipped by 0 bases and J by 5 bases, with 8 bases between them. CDR1 LGHNA and CDR2 YSLEER come from the germline V gene. The CDR3 has 13 residues. This chain's CDR3 is CASSQDLGDEQYF. In DNA form, the CDR3 reads TGCGCCAGCAGCCAAGATCTAGGCGACGAGCAGTACTTC.

A few counts support this clone. This CDR3 reads CASSIGRGAQPQHF. The CDR3 DNA reads as TGTGCCAGTAGTATAGGCAGGGGGGCTCAGCCCCAGCATTTT. The chain uses TRBV19 and TRBJ1-5; 7 bases map to TRBD1. The germline CDR1 and CDR2 sequences are LNHDA and SQIVND (reference sequence). The CDR3 covers 14 residues. Trimming cost V 1 base and J 6 bases; bases outside gene matches: 3.

The rearrangement uses TRBV5-8 and TRBJ1-1; the match to TRBD1 covers 7 bases. In germline, CDR1 is SGHTS, CDR2 YDEGEE. The CDR3 is made up of 14 amino acids. V was pared by 3 bases and J by 0 bases, with 2 bases of the junction left unmatched. The CDR3 coding sequence is TGTGCCAGCAGCTGGGGACAGCTGAACACTGAAGCTTTCTTT. This translates into CASSWGQLNTEAFF.

This chain uses TRBV3-1 (or the pseudogene TRBV3-2) with TRBJ1-1; D remains ambiguous. Germline V CDR1 and CDR2: LGHDT, YNNKEL (reference sequence). The CDR3 contains 16 residues. Trimming shortened V by 4 bases and J by 2 bases, and 17 bases separated the two germline ends. The CDR3: CASSPTSAGLNTEAFF. For the CDR3, the DNA is TGTGCCAGCAGCCCTACGTCGGCGGGCCTCAACACTGAAGCTTTCTTT.

This clone was seen only once. The rearrangement uses TRBV4-1 and TRBJ2-7; 8 nucleotides match TRBD2. J gave up 0 bases and V 3 bases, and 7 bases lay outside the gene matches. The CDR3 has 16 residues. Germline assignment: CDR1 MGHRA and CDR2 YSYEKL. This CDR3 is CASSHISGGSSYEQYF. CDR3 nucleotides: TGCGCCAGCAGCCACATAAGCGGGGGAAGCTCCTACGAGCAGTACTTC.

The CDR3 nucleotides read TGTGCCAGCAGCCGGAGACAGGGGGACTATGGCTACACCTTC. Its protein product is CASSRRQGDYGYTF. This chain uses TRBV27 with TRBJ1-2; 9 nucleotides align to TRBD1. J was trimmed by 3 bases and V by 6 bases; bases with no gene match: 5. Germline assignment: CDR1 MNHEY and CDR2 SMNVEV (reference sequence). The CDR3 contains 14 residues.

The V gene is TRBV7-2, the J gene TRBJ2-2; 8 nucleotides align to TRBD1. CDR3 size: 15 residues. CDR1 SGHTA and CDR2 FQGNSA come from the germline V gene. V dropped 4 bases and J dropped 5; count of bases not matched to a gene: 6. CDR3 DNA sequence: TGTGCCAGCAGCTCAACAGGGGGTCTAACCGGGGAGCTGTTTTTT. Encoded protein: CASSSTGGLTGELFF.

This clone showed up just a few times. The chain has TRBV2 and TRBJ1-5; D is unclear. CDR3 length equals 14 residues. V was clipped by 3 bases and J by 0 bases, with 6 bases between them. CDR1 and CDR2 (germline): SNHLY, FYNNEI. CDR3 coding DNA: TGTGCCAGCAGTGACTCACATAGCAATCAGCCCCAGCATTTT. It yields the protein CASSDSHSNQPQHF.

This chain connects TRBV4-1 to TRBJ1-4; D not certain. Germline-derived CDR1 and CDR2 are MGHRA and YSYEKL. Trimming removed 0 bases from V and 6 bases from J, with 11 bases in between. This CDR3 region has 15 residues. CDR3 sequence: CASSQDGQEDEKLFF. CDR3 DNA sequence: TGCGCCAGCAGCCAAGATGGGCAGGAGGATGAAAAACTGTTTTTT.

This clone has just a few counts. J is TRBJ2-5 and V is TRBV6-1; D gene uncertain. Per the germline V gene, CDR1 is MNHNS and CDR2 is SASEGT. This CDR3 comprises 12 residues. V gave up 1 base and J gave up 3 bases, with 3 bases separating them. CDR3 protein: CASSEVKETQYF. CDR3 in DNA: TGTGCCAGCAGTGAAGTAAAAGAGACCCAGTACTTC.

The chain uses TRBV5-4 and TRBJ2-3; TRBD2 matches at 7 bases. CDR1 SGHNT and CDR2 YYREEE come from the germline V gene (reference sequence). The CDR3 has 11 residues. With V trimmed by 7 bases and J by 8 bases, 4 bases remained unmatched. CDR3 coding DNA: TGTGCCAGCCGGCCGGGGGGTACGCAGTATTTT. Translation: CASRPGGTQYF.

This clone was seen a few times. The V call is TRBV4-1, the J call TRBJ1-3; tentative D call: TRBD1 (6 bases). V gave up 3 bases and J gave up 0 bases, with 12 bases separating them. Germline CDR1 reads MGHRA; CDR2 reads YSYEKL. This CDR3 contains 16 residues. CDR3 in amino acids: CASSHQPTGSGNTIYF. The CDR3 region has the DNA TGCGCCAGCAGCCACCAACCGACAGGCTCTGGAAACACCATATATTTT.

The sample holds a few counts of this clone. This chain joins TRBV5-1 and TRBJ2-7, with no clear D. The V end was cut by 4 bases, the J end by 5 bases, with 16 bases between. Germline CDR1 is SGHRS and CDR2 is YFSETQ. The CDR3 sequence is 14 residues long. CDR3 protein: CASSNIHRVDEQYF. CDR3 DNA: TGCGCCAGCAGCAATATTCACAGAGTTGACGAGCAGTACTTC.